The T cell receptor (beta chain) under discussion was sequenced for a study of T cells in Graves' hyperthyroidism and ophthalmopathy. This clonotype was recorded many times. This CDR3 has 16 amino acids. The germline V gene has CDR1 SGHNT and CDR2 YYREEE (reference sequence). V lost 3 bases, J lost 4 bases, and 12 bases stayed unmatched. An absence of ophthalmopathy progression within 18 months meant stable Graves' hyperthyroidism. Together with thyroid ultrasound, orbital computed tomography, serum thyroxine and TRAb, clinical symptoms were used for diagnoses. The PBMCs studied were ones that came from roughly 11 ml fresh peripheral blood. From RNA transcripts, TCR beta CDR3 regions were amplified. First-round RT-PCR of the TCR CDR3 relied on the HTBI primer set. Via MiXCR, TCRdb re-called the multiplex PCR reads, giving one row per CDR3 protein. The sample lists hundreds of thousands of distinct CDR3 sequences; approximately 15% were seen once.

The sequence came from a woman under 30 with Graves' hyperthyroidism. V usage is TRBV5-4 and J usage is TRBJ1-1, with 7 bases aligning to TRBD1. Source material: blood. CDR3 amino acids: CASSSGTEVLFTEAFF. Written as DNA, the CDR3 is TGTGCCAGCAGCTCTGGGACAGAAGTTCTGTTCACTGAAGCTTTCTTT.